This section outlines one T cell receptor (beta chain) sequence together with its context. Its antigen is undetermined. Vbeta (60) and Jbeta (13) primers were used in the PCR. The method was immunoSEQ multiplex PCR; TCRdb's version includes in-frame clones alone and lacks a portion of them. This sample carries some 180,000 clones, about 80% of them seen once, and the ten largest clones take approximately 1.4%. The data derive from a study of cytomegalovirus exposure and HLA in healthy donors. Study as a whole: An earlier analysis identified 117 million unique TCR beta sequences in about 200 million T cells. Points from the study as a whole: Most TCR beta V segments were productive about 90% or about 30% of the time in an earlier analysis. The authors confirmed in vitro that a few CMV-associated chains were specific for CMV antigens.

V dropped 5 bases and J dropped 7; count of bases not matched to a gene: 10. The CDR3 runs 15 residues. The germline V gene has CDR1 ENHRY and CDR2 SYGVKD. The TCR sequence derives from a man aged 40-49 years in good health and CMV-seronegative. Input material: PBMCs. J is TRBJ2-1 and V is TRBV10-3, with TRBD2 matching over 8 bases. The CDR3 region is CAISKDGGAGNEQFF. Here the CDR3 DNA reads TGTGCCATCAGTAAAGACGGGGGGGCCGGTAATGAGCAGTTCTTC.